One and the same sample provided the 8 T cell receptor beta chains below, sequenced in a study of blood T cell repertoires in COVID-19. The protocol was immunoSEQ multiplex PCR, while the TCRdb copy is restricted to in-frame clones and leaves out a portion. The sample records fewer than 40,000 clones, about 90% being singletons. Input material: peripheral blood. The receptor set was obtained from a woman aged 70-85 years with active COVID-19.

The genes are TRBV3-1 (or the pseudogene TRBV3-2) and TRBJ2-3, with 15 nucleotides matching TRBD2. The trim removed 0 bases at V and 5 bases at J, leaving 6 bases unmatched. The CDR3 length is 18 residues. The V gene's germline CDR1 is LGHDT and CDR2 YNNKEL (reference sequence). CDR3 in DNA: TGTGCCAGCAGCCAAGATCGGACTAGCGGGGGGGTTTTAGATACGCAGTATTTT. It specifies CASSQDRTSGGVLDTQYF.

V and J are TRBV11-3 and TRBJ2-1; TRBD2 matches 8 bases. V dropped 7 bases and J dropped 5; count of bases not matched to a gene: 13. This CDR3 has 16 residues. Per germline, CDR1 SGHNT and CDR2 YENEEA. CDR3 coding DNA: TGTGCCAGCAACAAAGCGGGGGTATCGTTACACAATGAGCAGTTCTTC. This encodes CASNKAGVSLHNEQFF.

This sequence joins TRBV11-2 and TRBJ1-2; D not certain. The CDR3 totals 11 residues. V was shortened by 5 bases and J by 14 bases, with 15 bases between the two germline ends. The germline CDR1 and CDR2 sequences are SGHAT and FQNNGV. CDR3 bases: TGTGCCAGCAGCCCAGGCCCTTCGGGGACCTTC. This sequence encodes CASSPGPSGTF.

This chain links TRBV7-8 with TRBJ2-7; TRBD1 matches at 7 bases. CDR3 size: 15 residues. The germline V gene encodes CDR1 SGHVS and CDR2 FQNEAQ. V gave up 2 bases and J gave up 2 bases; unmatched junction bases: 6. Here the CDR3 reads CASSLRRDRAYEQYF. CDR3 nucleotides: TGTGCCAGCAGCTTACGCCGCGACAGGGCCTACGAGCAGTACTTC.

The chain has TRBV10-2 and TRBJ1-5; D gene unclear. The CDR3 is made up of 14 amino acids. Trimming stripped 0 bases from V and 1 base from J, with 4 bases between. Looked up from germline, CDR1 is WSHSY and CDR2 is SAAADI. CDR3 bases: TGCGCCAGCAGTGAGTCGAGCAGCAATCAGCCCCAGCATTTT. Protein product: CASSESSSNQPQHF.

The chain recombines TRBV7-8 with TRBJ2-2, with 9 bases aligning to TRBD1. V dropped 0 bases and J dropped 4; count of bases not matched to a gene: 6. This CDR3 is 17 amino acids long. Germline CDR1 SGHVS, CDR2 FQNEAQ. CDR3 in amino acids: CASSLAGQGRITGELFF. The CDR3 coding sequence is TGTGCCAGCAGCTTAGCCGGACAGGGGCGGATCACCGGGGAGCTGTTTTTT.

The chain recombines TRBV3-1 (or the pseudogene TRBV3-2) with TRBJ1-6; TRBD1 matches 8 bases. The trim removed 4 bases at V and 5 bases at J, leaving 7 bases unmatched. CDR3 length equals 16 residues. The germline gives CDR1 LGHDT, CDR2 YNNKEL (reference sequence). The chain's CDR3 is CASSPVQGGDNSPLHF. The CDR3 region has the DNA TGTGCCAGCAGCCCTGTACAGGGGGGTGATAATTCACCCCTCCACTTT.

The rearrangement links TRBV11-3 to TRBJ1-1; D unresolved. CDR1 SGHNT and CDR2 YENEEA come from the germline V gene. The CDR3 is made up of 14 amino acids. V shed 5 bases and J shed 1 base, with 11 bases lying between them. CDR3 sequence reads: CASSLQARNTEAFF. In DNA, the CDR3 is TGTGCCAGCAGCCTTCAGGCGAGGAACACTGAAGCTTTCTTT.